This entry describes one TCR beta chain. The target antigen is unknown. The record originates from a study of T cell repertoires in cytomegalovirus infection. Study at large: Through public TCR beta signatures, both CMV infection and matching HLA type were indicated. Findings and caveats of the study: Ex vivo, HLA-C-restricted CMV-specific TCR beta clonotypes prevailed over the rest of the response.

TCRdb re-called the reads with MiXCR, one entry per CDR3 protein. The sample contains about 69,000 distinct CDR3 sequences, about 26% of which appear only once. V dropped 7 bases and J dropped 6 bases, with 16 bases sitting between them. This CDR3 has 14 amino acids. CDR1 and CDR2 from the germline V gene are SQVTM and ANQGSEA. The sequence was obtained from a human donor in good health (CMV status not recorded). Some clones in this sample may be carry-over from other donors' samples. The sequences come from CD8+ T cells from cultured PBMCs, collected from culture after CMV antigen stimulation. This rearrangement joins TRBV29-1 to TRBJ1-6; tentatively, D is TRBD1 (6 bases). The CDR3 spells CSAQMGGSNSPLHF. The CDR3 coding sequence is TGCAGCGCTCAGATGGGGGGCTCTAATTCACCCCTCCACTTT.